These T cell receptor beta chains were read from a single sample in a study of PD-1 blockade in classical Hodgkin lymphoma. Profiled with immunoSEQ multiplex PCR; TCRdb holds only in-frame clones, not every one. This table has about 66,000 clones, 71% appearing once. Specimen: peripheral blood mononuclear cells (PBMCs), collected before the second cycle of nivolumab. The receptor source for this set is a human donor with classical Hodgkin lymphoma. Each CDR3 is given with its conserved first and last residue. The D gene is left open where the match is weak. Clone size is shown for a subset of rows, as once, few, many or a class of expanded clone.

19	TRBD1	TRBV27	TRBJ2-6	NA	TGTGCCAGCAGTCCCTGGGGACAGGCGAGCCTCTCTGGGGCCAACGTCCTGACTTTC	CASSPWGQASLSGANVLTF
16	TRBD1	TRBV27	TRBJ2-5	once	TGTGCCAGCAGTCCGAGGGGACAGGCGTACCAAGAGACCCAGTACTTC	CASSPRGQAYQETQYF
14	NA	TRBV6-6	TRBJ1-4	NA	TGTGCCAGCAGCCCGACTTTGGGAGATGAAAAACTGTTTTTT	CASSPTLGDEKLFF
13	NA	TRBV18	TRBJ1-1	NA	TGTGCCAGCTCACCGCTAGGGAACACTGAAGCTTTCTTT	CASSPLGNTEAFF
16	NA	TRBV30	TRBJ1-3	NA	TGTGCCTGGAGTGGAAATTACGCGGTCTCTGGAAACACCATATATTTT	CAWSGNYAVSGNTIYF
15	NA	TRBV5-1	TRBJ1-5	NA	TGCGCCAGCAGCTGGGATGGCAGAAGCAATCAGCCCCAGCATTTT	CASSWDGRSNQPQHF
15	NA	TRBV6-6	TRBJ1-2	NA	TGTGCCAGCAGTTACTCGGGGACGGGGGGCTATGGCTACACCTTC	CASSYSGTGGYGYTF
15	TRBD1	TRBV5-1	TRBJ2-5	NA	TGCGCCAGCAGCTGGCGGGACAGGGGAGAAGAGACCCAGTACTTC	CASSWRDRGEETQYF
14	NA	TRBV18	TRBJ1-1	NA	TGTGCCAGCTCACTACAGGAGAGAAACACTGAAGCTTTCTTT	CASSLQERNTEAFF
12	TRBD1	TRBV6-6	TRBJ1-2	few	TGTGCCAGTTCGGACAGGTTCTATGGCTACACCTTC	CASSDRFYGYTF
13	NA	TRBV11-2	TRBJ1-3	NA	TGTGCCAGCAGCTTAGATTCCATGGCCCGCCGCAATTTT	CASSLDSMARRNF
14	TRBD1	TRBV7-2	TRBJ2-7	NA	TGTGCCAGCAGCCGCGGGACAGGCTCCTACGAGCAGTACTTC	CASSRGTGSYEQYF
15	TRBD1	TRBV30	TRBJ2-7	NA	TGTGCCTGGAGTGGGGGGCCAGGGGGCACAGTAAAGCAGTACTTC	CAWSGGPGGTVKQYF
13	NA	TRBV5-5	TRBJ1-1	NA	TGTGCCAGCAGCTCCTGGGCGAACACTGAAGCTTTCTTT	CASSSWANTEAFF